These 25 T cell receptor beta chains originate from one sample sequenced in a study of PD-L1 blockade in urothelial cancer (dated by TCRdb to 2016 to 2017). This specimen's time point label, per the study, means: pretreatment peripheral blood. Library preparation was by the immunoSEQ multiplex PCR assay. Sourced from immuneACCESS, this table was stored by TCRdb with only in-frame sequences that have V and J called. A share of the clones is absent; for the studies checked, an unresolved V gene accounts for under half, and the remainder has no known explanation. For this sample the table gives around 100,000 clones, of which roughly 84% were detected only once. The leading ten clones occupy 1.5% to 2% of the sample. The sample here was PBMCs, taken around atezolizumab (anti-PD-L1) treatment. The receptors derive from a man aged 60 to 69 with urothelial cancer.

The V gene is TRBV4-2, the J gene TRBJ2-3; 11 bases match TRBD2. The germline gives CDR1 LGHNA, CDR2 YNFKEQ. V was clipped by 0 bases and J by 2 bases; unmatched bases: 4. The CDR3 consists of 17 residues. The CDR3 loop reads CASSQDTSGSPTDTQYF. The CDR3 DNA is TGTGCCAGCAGCCAAGATACTAGCGGGAGCCCCACAGATACGCAGTATTTT.

V gene TRBV2 combines with J gene TRBJ1-6, with D hard to call. This CDR3 contains 13 residues. The ends were cut back, 7 bases at V and 7 bases at J, with 11 bases in the middle. Looked up from germline, CDR1 is SNHLY and CDR2 is FYNNEI. The DNA of the CDR3 is TGTGCCAGCACCGGAGGTCCGAATTCACCCCTCCACTTT. It is translated as CASTGGPNSPLHF.

This rearrangement joins TRBV6-1 to TRBJ1-5; D perhaps matches TRBD1 (6 bases). The CDR3 has 12 amino acids. Germline CDR1 MNHNS, CDR2 SASEGT. The ends were cut back, 10 bases at V and 2 bases at J, with 9 bases in the middle. This CDR3 is CATHRGNQPQHF. CDR3 coding DNA: TGTGCCACCCACAGGGGCAATCAGCCCCAGCATTTT.

V usage is TRBV6-5 and J usage is TRBJ1-5; TRBD1 aligns across 7 bases. The CDR3 consists of 15 residues. J was trimmed by 2 bases and V by 8 bases; bases with no gene match: 9. Germline values: CDR1 MNHEY, CDR2 SVGAGI. The chain's CDR3 is CASRPYRGGNQPQHF. The CDR3 region has the DNA TGTGCCAGCCGACCGTACAGGGGCGGCAATCAGCCCCAGCATTTT.

This sequence joins TRBV16 and TRBJ2-7; D is possibly TRBD2 (7 bases). CDR3 length equals 15 residues. Between the trimmed V and J ends, which lost 6 bases and 3 bases, there was a span of 18 bases. Germline-derived CDR1 and CDR2 are KGHSY and FQNENV. CDR3 sequence reads: CASSKLAGEGYEQYF. The CDR3 DNA reads TGTGCCAGCAGTAAGCTGGCAGGGGAGGGCTACGAGCAGTACTTC.

This clone was seen a single time. The chain is built from TRBV5-1 and TRBJ2-1; 9 bases line up with TRBD2. This CDR3 spans 14 amino acids. Germline V gives CDR1 SGHRS, CDR2 YFSETQ. V lost 7 bases, J lost 9 bases, and 11 bases stayed unmatched. The CDR3 is CASSLLAGEGEQFF. The CDR3 DNA is TGCGCCAGCTCACTATTAGCGGGGGAGGGTGAGCAGTTCTTC.

The CDR3 sequence: CASSSGQRAYGYTF. CDR3 coding DNA: TGTGCCAGCAGCTCAGGACAACGGGCCTATGGCTACACCTTC. This chain connects TRBV7-3 to TRBJ1-2; maybe TRBD1 (5 bases). CDR1 and CDR2 from the germline V gene are SGHTA and FQGTGA. This CDR3 has 14 residues. Trimming left V 4 bases short and J 4 bases short, with 13 bases between.

The genes are TRBV6-1 and TRBJ2-5; 8 bases map to TRBD1. The CDR3 is made up of 13 amino acids. V dropped 7 bases and J dropped 2; count of bases not matched to a gene: 3. Germline values: CDR1 MNHNS, CDR2 SASEGT. Here the CDR3 DNA reads TGTGCCAGCACGCGACAGGGGCAAGAGACCCAGTACTTC. This translates into CASTRQGQETQYF.

This chain joins TRBV2 and TRBJ1-5, with D possibly being TRBD1 (5 bases). Germline V gene lookup returns CDR1 SNHLY and CDR2 FYNNEI. Trimming cost V 6 bases and J 9 bases, with 18 bases left between them. The CDR3 has 14 residues. CDR3 nucleotides: TGTGCCAGCAGGCCCCCGGGGGAAAGCCGGCCCCAGCATTTT. Encoded protein: CASRPPGESRPQHF.

V gene TRBV10-3 combines with J gene TRBJ2-5; 16 bases line up with TRBD2. V lost 10 bases, J lost 7 bases, and 6 bases stayed unmatched. CDR1 and CDR2 from the germline V gene are ENHRY and SYGVKD. This CDR3 contains 14 residues. CDR3 loop: CATGTSGRDGTQYF. In nucleotides, the CDR3 is TGTGCCACCGGGACTAGCGGGAGGGATGGGACCCAGTACTTC.

The DNA for the CDR3 is TGTGCCAGCAGTGAAACAGGGGGCTACTCACCCCTCCACTTT. Translated, it gives CASSETGGYSPLHF. The chain links TRBV2 to TRBJ1-6, with 9 nucleotides matching TRBD1. V shed 2 bases and J 10 bases; nucleotides not matched to a gene: 3. Germline V gene data show CDR1 as SNHLY and CDR2 as FYNNEI. CDR3 length equals 14 residues. The variable domain in full, with the rest retrieved from reference TRBV2 and TRBJ1-6, is EPEVTQTPSHQVTQMGQEVILRCVPISNHLYFYWYRQILGQKVEFLVSFYNNEISEKSEIFDDQFSVERPDGSNFTLKIRSTKLEDSAMYFCASSETGGYSPLHFGNGTRLTVT.

CDR3 sequence reads: CASRVTGGSNQPQHF. The CDR3 bases are TGTGCCAGCAGGGTTACAGGGGGGAGCAATCAGCCCCAGCATTTT. The genes are TRBV6-6 and TRBJ1-5; TRBD1 matches 8 bases. This CDR3 region has 15 residues. V gave up 6 bases and J gave up 1 base; unmatched junction bases: 5. Germline assignment: CDR1 MNHNY and CDR2 SVGAGI (reference sequence).

The rearrangement uses TRBV6-1 and TRBJ1-2, with D hard to call. V was pared by 1 base and J by 4 bases, with 7 bases between. Germline CDR1 is MNHNS and CDR2 is SASEGT. This CDR3 contains 13 residues. The chain's CDR3 is CASSEERLYGYTF. For the CDR3, the DNA is TGTGCCAGCAGTGAAGAGCGGCTCTATGGCTACACCTTC.

This chain joins TRBV19 and TRBJ2-7, with D perhaps matching TRBD2 (6 bases). Germline CDR1 is LNHDA and CDR2 is SQIVND (reference sequence). The CDR3 has 13 residues. Trimming took off 6 bases at V and 3 bases at J, with 12 bases between the two ends. For the CDR3, the DNA is TGTGCCAGTAGACTAGCTGGGGACTACGAGCAGTACTTC. Protein sequence: CASRLAGDYEQYF.

V gene TRBV5-1 combines with J gene TRBJ2-5; D not certain. Germline loops: CDR1 SGHRS, CDR2 YFSETQ. Trimming cost V 5 bases and J 2 bases, with 4 bases left between them. The CDR3 length is 11 residues. This CDR3 reads CASSYQETQYF. CDR3 in DNA: TGCGCCAGCAGTTATCAAGAGACCCAGTACTTC.

This chain connects TRBV2 to TRBJ2-2, with D maybe TRBD2 (6 bases). V was trimmed by 0 bases and J by 7 bases, leaving 9 bases between them. The CDR3 covers 14 residues. CDR1 is SNHLY and CDR2 is FYNNEI in the germline V gene. The CDR3 nucleotides are TGTGCCAGCAGTGAAGCGAATAGCGGCGGGGAGCTGTTTTTT. Residues: CASSEANSGGELFF.

The chain is built from TRBV18 and TRBJ1-5; D is possibly TRBD1 (6 bases). The CDR3 runs to 15 residues. V shed 3 bases and J shed 6 bases, with 15 bases lying between them. Germline V gene sequence: CDR1 KGHSH, CDR2 LQKENI. CDR3 region: CASSPGHSGGQPQHF. In DNA, the CDR3 is TGTGCCAGCTCACCGGGACATAGCGGGGGTCAGCCCCAGCATTTT. Using reference TRBV18 and TRBJ1-5 for the parts outside the CDR3, the full variable domain is NAGVMQNPRHLVRRRGQEARLRCSPMKGHSHVYWYRQLPEEGLKFMVYLQKENIIDESGMPKERFSAEFPKEGPSILRIQQVVRGDSAAYFCASSPGHSGGQPQHFGDGTRLSIL.

The chain is built from TRBV19 and TRBJ1-2, with a weak D call TRBD1 (5 bases). The ends were cut back, 6 bases at V and 7 bases at J, with 15 bases in the middle. The CDR3 totals 13 residues. Germline lookup yields CDR1 LNHDA and CDR2 SQIVND (reference sequence). The CDR3 reads CASRTREEGGYTF. The CDR3 nucleotides read TGTGCCAGTAGGACCAGGGAGGAAGGTGGCTACACCTTC.

The gene calls are TRBV7-6 and TRBJ2-7; 8 nucleotides align to TRBD2. Per the germline V gene, CDR1 is SGHVS and CDR2 is FNYEAQ. The CDR3 length is 16 residues. The V and J ends lost 2 bases and 7 bases, in that order; junction bases with no gene match: 13. The CDR3 coding sequence is TGTGCCAGCAGCTTACTCCAGCGGGAGCACGGGGTGGAGCAGTACTTC. It is translated as CASSLLQREHGVEQYF.

CDR3 sequence (DNA): TGTGCCAGCAGTGAACCCAGCAATGAGCAGTTCTTC. Its translation is CASSEPSNEQFF. J is TRBJ2-1 and V is TRBV25-1; D unclear. The germline CDR1 and CDR2 sequences are MGHDK and SYGVNS. The ends were cut back, 2 bases at V and 6 bases at J, with 5 bases in the middle. CDR3 length: 12 residues.

This rearrangement joins TRBV11-3 to TRBJ2-2, with 9 bases matching TRBD2. This CDR3 comprises 15 residues. The trim removed 4 bases at V and 7 bases at J, leaving 7 bases unmatched. CDR1 and CDR2 from the germline V gene are SGHNT and YENEEA. CDR3: CASSSWTSEGGELFF. The CDR3 DNA reads as TGTGCCAGCAGCTCATGGACTAGCGAGGGCGGGGAGCTGTTTTTT.

The genes are TRBV29-1 and TRBJ2-5, with D maybe TRBD2 (6 bases). The DNA end lines up better with TRBJ2-7; the J call may be wrong. The CDR3 is made up of 14 amino acids. The germline V gene has CDR1 SQVTM and CDR2 ANQGSEA. DNA for the CDR3: TGCAGCGTAACCGGGACTGACATCTCCTACGAGCAGTACTTC. Protein: CSVTGTDISYEQYF.

This chain connects TRBV25-1 to TRBJ1-2; D is possibly TRBD1 (6 bases). CDR1 is MGHDK, CDR2 SYGVNS, per germline. This CDR3 is 14 amino acids long. The ends were cut back, 7 bases at V and 6 bases at J, with 18 bases in the middle. The DNA of the CDR3 is TGTGCCAGCACCACCCGGGGGGCTCAAGATGGCTACACCTTC. As protein: CASTTRGAQDGYTF.

The J gene is TRBJ1-2, the V gene TRBV27; D possibly corresponds to TRBD1 (5 bases). This CDR3 is built from 13 residues. Germline V lookup: CDR1 MNHEY, CDR2 SMNVEV (reference sequence). The V end was cut by 2 bases, the J end by 4 bases, with 8 bases between. CDR3 protein: CASSLGAGYGYTF. CDR3 in DNA: TGTGCCAGCAGTTTAGGGGCAGGCTATGGCTACACCTTC.

The chain couples TRBV10-2 to TRBJ2-3, with 10 nucleotides matching TRBD1. V trimming: 7 bases; J trimming: 0 bases; junction bases outside the gene matches: 4. CDR1 is WSHSY and CDR2 is SAAADI in the germline V gene. The CDR3 has 15 amino acids. CDR3 bases: TGCGCCAGCATTCGACAGGGGGCTAGCACAGATACGCAGTATTTT. Translation gives CASIRQGASTDTQYF.